This T cell receptor (beta chain) stems from a study of T cells after yellow fever vaccination. General study findings and limits: Contamination of FACS-sorted repertoires by abundant clonotypes from the bulk population could occur.

The trim removed 5 bases at V and 0 bases at J, leaving 8 bases unmatched. The germline V gene encodes CDR1 MNHEY and CDR2 SVGEGT. This CDR3 region has 16 residues. This clonotype occurred a few times. What it binds is not known. TCRdb re-called the 5' RACE reads through MiXCR, storing one row per CDR3 protein. Among 300,000 to 400,000 distinct CDR3 sequences, roughly 7.5% were seen once, and the ten largest hold approximately 15%. The origin of this receptor is a man in his late teens or twenties who received the YFV17D yellow fever vaccine. This chain uses TRBV6-2 or TRBV6-3 with TRBJ1-1; 8 bases line up with TRBD1. The specimen was PBMCs, collected roughly seven weeks after the first yellow fever vaccination. CDR3 bases: TGTGCCAGCAGTAAACGGACAGGGCCTATGAACACTGAAGCTTTCTTT. Protein sequence: CASSKRTGPMNTEAFF.